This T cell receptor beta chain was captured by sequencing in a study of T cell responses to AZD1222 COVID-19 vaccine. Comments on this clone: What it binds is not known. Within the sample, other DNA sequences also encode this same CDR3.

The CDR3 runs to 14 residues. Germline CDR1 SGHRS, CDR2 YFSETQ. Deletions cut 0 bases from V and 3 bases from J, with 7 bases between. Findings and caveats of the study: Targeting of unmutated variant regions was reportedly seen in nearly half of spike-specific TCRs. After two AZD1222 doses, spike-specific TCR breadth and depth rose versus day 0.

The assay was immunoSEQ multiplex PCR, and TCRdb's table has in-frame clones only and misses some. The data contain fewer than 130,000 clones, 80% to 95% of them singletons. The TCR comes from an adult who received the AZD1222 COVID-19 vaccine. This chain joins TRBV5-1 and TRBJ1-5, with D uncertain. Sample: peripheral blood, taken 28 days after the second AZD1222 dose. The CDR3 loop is CASSLGQSNQPQHF. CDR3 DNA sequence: TGCGCCAGCAGCTTGGGGCAGTCCAATCAGCCCCAGCATTTT.